Sequencing of this TCR beta chain was carried out in a study of blood T cell repertoires in COVID-19. Sequencing used immunoSEQ multiplex PCR; TCRdb keeps in-frame clones, though not all of them. Among 170,000 or so clones, approximately 80% were seen once, and the ten largest hold about 1.5%. Per the germline V gene, CDR1 is MGHDK and CDR2 is SYGVNS. V dropped 1 base and J dropped 4; count of bases not matched to a gene: 11. The CDR3 has 17 amino acids. This receptor was taken from a human donor in a cohort sampled during active COVID-19. The chain employs TRBV25-1 and TRBJ2-5, with 8 bases fitting TRBD2. Sequencing input: peripheral blood. The CDR3 DNA sequence: TGTGCCAGCAGTGAATCTGGGAGCGGGGGAGTGAGAGAGACCCAGTACTTC. This codes for CASSESGSGGVRETQYF.